The present entry profiles one T cell receptor beta chain with its context. The data are from a study of shared clonotypes between healthy human individuals. Only in-frame clones appear in the TCRdb table, and some are missing; sequencing was by immunoSEQ multiplex PCR. The data contain 980,000 or so clones, around three quarters of them singletons. Sequencing input: memory CD4+ T cells sorted from blood. Indicated subset: CD45RA-negative fraction. This clonotype originated in a man younger than 35 in good health.

CDR3 protein: CASSEKGADGYTF. The DNA of the CDR3 is TGTGCCAGCAGTGAGAAGGGGGCAGATGGCTACACCTTC. V is TRBV6-1 and J is TRBJ1-2; 7 nucleotides match TRBD1. This CDR3 has 13 amino acids. Looked up from germline, CDR1 is MNHNS and CDR2 is SASEGT. Losses at the gene ends were 3 bases for V and 6 bases for J; bases not matched to a gene: 4.